The 9 T cell receptor beta chains in this list originate from one sample, sequenced in a study of technical replicates of blood from several donors. The protocol was immunoSEQ multiplex PCR, while the TCRdb copy is restricted to in-frame clones and leaves out a portion. This table has some 89,000 clones, approximately 95% appearing once. Sequencing was carried out using T cells isolated from PBMCs. The origin of the receptors is a human donor in good health.

This rearrangement joins TRBV7-2 to TRBJ2-1; no reliable D call. The V gene's germline CDR1 is SGHTA and CDR2 FQGNSA. Trimming removed 5 bases at V and 0 bases at J, with 11 bases between. There are 15 residues in the CDR3. This CDR3 is CASSQPVSSYNEQFF. CDR3 DNA: TGTGCCAGCAGCCAACCCGTGAGCTCCTACAATGAGCAGTTCTTC.

The chain employs TRBV27 and TRBJ2-5; 9 nucleotides agree with TRBD2. CDR1 and CDR2 from the germline V gene are MNHEY and SMNVEV (reference sequence). J was trimmed by 5 bases and V by 5 bases; bases with no gene match: 12. This CDR3 region has 16 residues. The CDR3 loop reads CASSRTSGRSRETQYF. The DNA for the CDR3 is TGTGCCAGCAGTCGAACTAGCGGGCGGTCTAGGGAGACCCAGTACTTC.

The chain joins TRBV20-1 to TRBJ2-1; D remains ambiguous. CDR3 length: 11 amino acids. The germline CDR1 and CDR2 sequences are DFQATT and SNEGSKA (reference sequence). Trimming shortened V by 5 bases and J by 2 bases, and 4 bases separated the two germline ends. The CDR3 region has the DNA TGCAGTGCTGACACCTACAATGAGCAGTTCTTC. It translates to CSADTYNEQFF.

The chain couples TRBV6-5 to TRBJ2-6, with 9 positions matching TRBD1. Germline CDR1 is MNHEY and CDR2 is SVGAGI. CDR3 length: 15 amino acids. Trimming cost V 7 bases and J 4 bases; bases outside gene matches: 5. DNA for the CDR3: TGTGCCAGCAAGATACAGGGGGCCGGGGCCAACGTCCTGACTTTC. This gives the protein CASKIQGAGANVLTF.

The gene calls are TRBV21-1 and TRBJ1-1; the table's D call, TRBD1, has no DNA check behind it. TRBV21-1 is given as a pseudogene. The CDR3 has 10 residues. CDR3 amino acids: CASSGAEAFF. CDR3 DNA sequence: TGTGCCAGCAGCGGGGCGGAAGCTTTCTTT.

V is TRBV7-8 and J is TRBJ2-4; 7 nucleotides match TRBD2. With V trimmed by 6 bases and J by 6 bases, 11 bases remained unmatched. The CDR3 totals 15 residues. Germline V CDR1 and CDR2: SGHVS, FQNEAQ. The CDR3 DNA is TGTGCCAGCAGTGGCCGCGGGAGCTCCGGAAACATTCAGTACTTC. It specifies CASSGRGSSGNIQYF. Looking up the rest from reference TRBV7-8 and TRBJ2-4 gives the full variable domain: GAGVSQSPRYKVAKRGQDVALRCDPISGHVSLFWYQQALGQGPEFLTYFQNEAQLDKSGLPSDRFFAERPEGSVSTLKIQRTQQEDSAVYLCASSGRGSSGNIQYFGAGTRLSVL.

The chain couples TRBV5-4 to TRBJ2-7, with 7 bases lining up with TRBD1. The CDR3 length is 13 residues. V trimming: 6 bases; J trimming: 5 bases; junction bases outside the gene matches: 8. The germline V gene encodes CDR1 SGHNT and CDR2 YYREEE (reference sequence). CDR3 sequence: CASTSGTEHEQYF. CDR3 nucleotide sequence: TGTGCCAGCACGTCCGGGACAGAGCACGAGCAGTACTTC. The full variable domain, with the rest looked up from reference TRBV5-4 and TRBJ2-7, is ETGVTQSPTHLIKTRGQQVTLRCSSQSGHNTVSWYQQALGQGPQFIFQYYREEENGRGNFPPRFSGLQFPNYSSELNVNALELDDSALYLCASTSGTEHEQYFGPGTRLTVT.

This clone was seen a single time. DNA of the CDR3: TGTGCCAGTGCGGAAAATCAGCCCCAGCATTTT. It encodes CASAENQPQHF. The gene calls are TRBV28 and TRBJ1-5; D remains ambiguous. The CDR3 is made up of 11 amino acids. Germline V gene sequence: CDR1 MDHEN, CDR2 SYDVKM. V lost 9 bases, J lost 4 bases, and 7 bases lay in between. The variable domain in full, completed from reference TRBV28 and TRBJ1-5, reads DVKVTQSSRYLVKRTGEKVFLECVQDMDHENMFWYRQDPGLGLRLIYFSYDVKMKEKGDIPEGYSVSREKKERFSLILESASTNQTSMYLCASAENQPQHFGDGTRLSIL.

This chain joins TRBV29-1 and TRBJ2-5, with 7 positions matching TRBD1. Germline V gene sequence: CDR1 SQVTM, CDR2 ANQGSEA. V trimming: 0 bases; J trimming: 5 bases; junction bases outside the gene matches: 15. The CDR3 consists of 17 residues. This chain's CDR3 is CSVEDVAKALRGETQYF. The CDR3 DNA is TGCAGCGTTGAAGATGTGGCGAAAGCACTCAGGGGGGAGACCCAGTACTTC.